This TCR beta chain was retrieved from a study of PD-L1 blockade in urothelial cancer. Study results and limitations: A below-median TCR clonality in blood before treatment predicted better survival.

The V and J ends lost 6 bases and 4 bases respectively, with 16 bases between them. Looked up from germline, CDR1 is MGHDK and CDR2 is SYGVNS. This CDR3 is 15 amino acids long. Pretreatment and on-treatment blood mononuclear cell samples were taken, totaling between 1 and 8 time points per patient. Synthetic spike-ins, TCR analog templates, were added into each PCR. Clones were sequenced by immunoSEQ multiplex PCR, and TCRdb holds only the in-frame ones, with some missing. This table has 71,000 or so clones, about 89% appearing once. This clone came up a few times. Antigen unknown. Here the sequenced sample was PBMCs, taken around atezolizumab (anti-PD-L1) treatment. This chain uses TRBV25-1 with TRBJ2-1; the D gene is possibly TRBD1 (5 bases). The sequence was collected from a man aged 55-75 years with urothelial cancer. The CDR3 is CASSDQGSRYNEQFF. DNA of the CDR3: TGTGCCAGCAGCGATCAGGGTAGTAGATACAATGAGCAGTTCTTC.